This T cell receptor beta chain is from a study of tumor-infiltrating lymphocytes in primary liver carcinoma. Study background: With diameters of about 4 to 11 cm, tumors were stage T1-T3 N0M0. Sample yields, roughly 3.5 to 7.13 million productive TCRbeta reads, were similar across the tissue types. Study-wide findings and caveats: Tumors carried a top-250-clone fraction significantly exceeding that of blood (p = 0.039).

Each 20-30 mg portion of unsorted bulk tissue served as the source for co-extraction of RNA and DNA. Germline loops: CDR1 SGHVS, CDR2 FQNEAQ. The CDR3 loop spans 14 amino acids. The V end lost 4 bases, the J end lost 2 bases, and 12 bases lay between the germline ends. In regard to this clonotype: Antigen unknown.

A constant-region primer primed TCR beta cDNA synthesis from 500 ng of total RNA. TCR beta libraries came from three nested multiplex PCR rounds using slightly modified ARM-PCR. With TRBV1-TRBV30 forward primers and a C-beta reverse primer, the first two PCR rounds were run for approximately 10 cycles each. TCRdb reprocessed the multiplex PCR reads via MiXCR and lists one record per CDR3 protein. This sample has some 120,000 distinct CDR3 sequences; 64% occur once, and the top ten carry about 8%. The specimen was liver tumor tissue from sampling region 3. This sample's subset: tumor region T3, left-lateral pole. This rearrangement joins TRBV7-8 to TRBJ2-7; no clear D. The receptor was derived from a woman aged 60-75 years with primary liver carcinoma and hepatitis B virus infection. CDR3 in amino acids: CASSSRVSAYEQYF. The CDR3 region has the DNA TGTGCCAGCAGCTCCCGTGTCAGTGCCTACGAGCAGTACTTC.